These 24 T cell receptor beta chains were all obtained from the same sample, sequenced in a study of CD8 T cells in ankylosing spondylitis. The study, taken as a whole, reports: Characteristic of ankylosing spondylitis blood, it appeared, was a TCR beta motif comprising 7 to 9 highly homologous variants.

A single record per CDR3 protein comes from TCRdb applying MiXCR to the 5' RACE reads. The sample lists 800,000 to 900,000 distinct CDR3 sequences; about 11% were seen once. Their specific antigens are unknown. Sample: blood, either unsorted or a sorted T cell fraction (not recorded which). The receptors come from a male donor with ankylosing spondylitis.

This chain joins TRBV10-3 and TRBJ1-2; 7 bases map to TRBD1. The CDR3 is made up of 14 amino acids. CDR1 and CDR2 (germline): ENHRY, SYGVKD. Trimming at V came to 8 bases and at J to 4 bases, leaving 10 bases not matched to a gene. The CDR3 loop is CAIRGTVTSYGYTF. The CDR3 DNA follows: TGTGCCATCCGAGGGACAGTCACATCCTATGGCTACACCTTC.

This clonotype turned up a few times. This chain's CDR3 is CASSLTGARTEAFF. The CDR3 DNA reads TGTGCCAGCTCACTAACGGGGGCGCGCACTGAAGCTTTCTTT. J is TRBJ1-1 and V is TRBV18, with a possible D match to TRBD1 (6 bases). The CDR3 spans 14 residues. V was clipped by 4 bases and J by 4 bases, with 13 bases between them. CDR1 is KGHSH, CDR2 LQKENI, per germline. Full variable domain (outside the CDR3, taken from reference TRBV18 and TRBJ1-1): NAGVMQNPRHLVRRRGQEARLRCSPMKGHSHVYWYRQLPEEGLKFMVYLQKENIIDESGMPKERFSAEFPKEGPSILRIQQVVRGDSAAYFCASSLTGARTEAFFGQGTRLTVV.

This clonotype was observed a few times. The CDR3 DNA reads TGCAGTGCTAGATTTACAGGGGGCCAAGGAGAGCAGTACTTC. It is translated as CSARFTGGQGEQYF. This chain uses TRBV20-1 with TRBJ2-7, with TRBD1 matching 9 bases. Trimming at V came to 2 bases and at J to 7 bases, leaving 9 bases not matched to a gene. The CDR3 loop spans 14 amino acids. CDR1 and CDR2 (germline): DFQATT, SNEGSKA (reference sequence).

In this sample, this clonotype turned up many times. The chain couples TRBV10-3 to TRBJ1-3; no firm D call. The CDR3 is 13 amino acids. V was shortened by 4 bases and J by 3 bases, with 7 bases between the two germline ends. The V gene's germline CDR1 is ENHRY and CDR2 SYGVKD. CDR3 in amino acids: CAISADGGNTIYF. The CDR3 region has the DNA TGTGCCATCAGTGCCGACGGTGGAAACACCATATATTTT.

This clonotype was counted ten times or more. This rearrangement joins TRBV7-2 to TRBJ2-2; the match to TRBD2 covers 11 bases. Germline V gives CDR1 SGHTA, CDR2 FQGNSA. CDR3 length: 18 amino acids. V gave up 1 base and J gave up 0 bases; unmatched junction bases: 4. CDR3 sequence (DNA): TGTGCCAGCAGCTTAGTCGCGACTAGCGGGACGAACACCGGGGAGCTGTTTTTT. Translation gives CASSLVATSGTNTGELFF.

This CDR3 is CSARAGAVEKLFF. CDR3 DNA: TGCAGTGCTAGAGCTGGGGCGGTCGAAAAACTGTTTTTT. The V gene is TRBV20-1, the J gene TRBJ1-4; D is perhaps TRBD1 (5 bases). Germline CDR1 is DFQATT and CDR2 is SNEGSKA (reference sequence). V dropped 1 base and J dropped 8 bases, with 11 bases sitting between them. This CDR3 is built from 13 residues.

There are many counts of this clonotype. DNA of the CDR3: TGTGCCAGCAGTTACAGGGGTGTGGACAATGAGCAGTTCTTC. This translates into CASSYRGVDNEQFF. This chain uses TRBV6-2 or TRBV6-3 with TRBJ2-1, with D possibly being TRBD1 (5 bases). The V and J ends lost 2 bases and 5 bases respectively, with 10 bases between them. This CDR3 has 14 residues. CDR1 MNHEY and CDR2 SVGEGT come from the germline V gene.

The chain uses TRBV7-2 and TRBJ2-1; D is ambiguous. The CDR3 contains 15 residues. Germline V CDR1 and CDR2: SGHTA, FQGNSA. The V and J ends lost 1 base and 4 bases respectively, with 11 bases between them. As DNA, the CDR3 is TGTGCCAGCAGCTTAGGTATAGCCGAATACAATGAGCAGTTCTTC. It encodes CASSLGIAEYNEQFF.

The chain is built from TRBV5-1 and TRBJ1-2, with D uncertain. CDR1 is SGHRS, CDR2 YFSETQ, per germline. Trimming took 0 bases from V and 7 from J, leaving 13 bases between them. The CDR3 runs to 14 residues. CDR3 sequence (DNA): TGCGCCAGCAGCTTGGAACCTCCACTGGGTGGCTACACCTTC. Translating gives CASSLEPPLGGYTF.

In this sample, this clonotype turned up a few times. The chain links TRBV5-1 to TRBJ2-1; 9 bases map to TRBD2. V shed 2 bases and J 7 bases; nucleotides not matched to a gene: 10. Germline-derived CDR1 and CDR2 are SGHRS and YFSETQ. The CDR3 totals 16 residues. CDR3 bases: TGCGCCAGCAGCTTATTAGCGGGAGTCACTTGGAATGAGCAGTTCTTC. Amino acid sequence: CASSLLAGVTWNEQFF.

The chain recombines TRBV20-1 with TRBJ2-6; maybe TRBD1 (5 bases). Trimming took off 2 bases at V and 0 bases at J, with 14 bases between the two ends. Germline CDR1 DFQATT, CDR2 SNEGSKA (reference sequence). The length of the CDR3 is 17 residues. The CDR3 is CSARSRTGLSGANVLTF. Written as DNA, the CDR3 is TGCAGTGCTAGATCCCGAACAGGCCTCTCTGGGGCCAACGTCCTGACTTTC.

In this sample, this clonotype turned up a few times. The CDR3 coding sequence is TGTGCCAGCAGTTTAGGGGACCACAATGAGCAGTTCTTC. It encodes CASSLGDHNEQFF. This sequence joins TRBV27 and TRBJ2-1; D tentatively reads TRBD1 or TRBD2 (5 bases each). Germline CDR1 and CDR2: MNHEY and SMNVEV (reference sequence). The ends were cut back, 2 bases at V and 5 bases at J, with 7 bases in the middle. This CDR3 contains 13 residues.

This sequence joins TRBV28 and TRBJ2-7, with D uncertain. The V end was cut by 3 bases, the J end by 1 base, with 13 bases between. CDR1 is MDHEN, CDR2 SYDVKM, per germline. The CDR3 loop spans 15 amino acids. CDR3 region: CASSFNTAISYEQYF. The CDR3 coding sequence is TGTGCCAGCAGTTTCAACACCGCGATTTCCTACGAGCAGTACTTC.

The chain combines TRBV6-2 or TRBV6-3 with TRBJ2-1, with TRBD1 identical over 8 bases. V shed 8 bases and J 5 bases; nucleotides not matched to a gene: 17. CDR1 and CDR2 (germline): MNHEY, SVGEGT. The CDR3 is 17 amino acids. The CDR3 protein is CASSRTGRSRDDNEQFF. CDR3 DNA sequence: TGTGCCAGCTCTAGGACAGGGCGTTCGAGGGATGACAATGAGCAGTTCTTC.

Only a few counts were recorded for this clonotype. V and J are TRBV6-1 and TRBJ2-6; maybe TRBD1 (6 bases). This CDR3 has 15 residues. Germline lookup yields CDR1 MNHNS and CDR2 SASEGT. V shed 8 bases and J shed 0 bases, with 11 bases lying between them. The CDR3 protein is CASEEGGSGANVLTF. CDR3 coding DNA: TGTGCCAGCGAGGAAGGGGGCTCTGGGGCCAACGTCCTGACTTTC.

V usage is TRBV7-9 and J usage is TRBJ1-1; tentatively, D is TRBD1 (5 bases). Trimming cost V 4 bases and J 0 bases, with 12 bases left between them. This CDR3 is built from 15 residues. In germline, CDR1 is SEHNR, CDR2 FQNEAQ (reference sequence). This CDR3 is CASSSKTEMNTEAFF. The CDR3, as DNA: TGTGCCAGCAGCTCCAAGACAGAGATGAACACTGAAGCTTTCTTT.

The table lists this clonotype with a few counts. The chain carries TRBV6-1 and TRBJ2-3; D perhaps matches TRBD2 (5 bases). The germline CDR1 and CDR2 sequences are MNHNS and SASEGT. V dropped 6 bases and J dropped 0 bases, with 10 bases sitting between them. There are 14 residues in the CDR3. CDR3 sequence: CASRPAGSTDTQYF. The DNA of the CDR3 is TGTGCCAGCAGGCCCGCGGGTAGCACAGATACGCAGTATTTT.

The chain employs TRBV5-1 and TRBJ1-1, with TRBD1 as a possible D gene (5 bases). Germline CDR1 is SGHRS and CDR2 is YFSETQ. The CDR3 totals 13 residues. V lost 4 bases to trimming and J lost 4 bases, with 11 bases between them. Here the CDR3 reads CASSIGVVTEAFF. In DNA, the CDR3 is TGCGCCAGCAGCATAGGGGTGGTCACTGAAGCTTTCTTT.

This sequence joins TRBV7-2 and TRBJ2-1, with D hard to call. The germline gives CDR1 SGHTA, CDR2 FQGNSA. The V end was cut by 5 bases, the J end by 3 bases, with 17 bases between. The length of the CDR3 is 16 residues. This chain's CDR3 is CASSPGTRYFYNEQFF. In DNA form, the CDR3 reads TGTGCCAGCAGCCCCGGAACCCGTTACTTCTACAATGAGCAGTTCTTC.

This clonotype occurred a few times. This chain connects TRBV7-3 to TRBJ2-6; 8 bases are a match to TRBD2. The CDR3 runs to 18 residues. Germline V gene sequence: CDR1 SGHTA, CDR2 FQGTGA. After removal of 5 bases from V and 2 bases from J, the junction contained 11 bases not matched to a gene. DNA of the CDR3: TGTGCCAGCAGCCCTCGCGAGCGGGGGACGACTGGGGCCAACGTCCTGACTTTC. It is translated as CASSPRERGTTGANVLTF.

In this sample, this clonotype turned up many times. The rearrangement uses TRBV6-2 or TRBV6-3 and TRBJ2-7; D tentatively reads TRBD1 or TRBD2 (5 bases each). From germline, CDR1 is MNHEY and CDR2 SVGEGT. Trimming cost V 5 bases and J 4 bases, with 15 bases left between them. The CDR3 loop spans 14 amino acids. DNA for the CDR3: TGTGCCAGCAGTCGACCGGGACCGCCATACGAGCAGTACTTC. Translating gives CASSRPGPPYEQYF.

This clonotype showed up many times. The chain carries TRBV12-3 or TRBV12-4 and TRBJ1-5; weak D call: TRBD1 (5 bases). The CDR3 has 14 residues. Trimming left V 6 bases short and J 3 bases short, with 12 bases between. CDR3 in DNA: TGTGCCAGCAGCCCCGGGACCCCCAATCAGCCCCAGCATTTT. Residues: CASSPGTPNQPQHF.

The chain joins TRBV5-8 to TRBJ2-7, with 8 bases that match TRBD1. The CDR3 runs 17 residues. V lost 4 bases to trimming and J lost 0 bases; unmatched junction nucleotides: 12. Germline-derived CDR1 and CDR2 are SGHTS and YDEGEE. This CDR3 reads CASSLSWTGTISYEQYF. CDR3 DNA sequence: TGTGCCAGCAGCCTATCCTGGACAGGGACGATCTCCTACGAGCAGTACTTC.

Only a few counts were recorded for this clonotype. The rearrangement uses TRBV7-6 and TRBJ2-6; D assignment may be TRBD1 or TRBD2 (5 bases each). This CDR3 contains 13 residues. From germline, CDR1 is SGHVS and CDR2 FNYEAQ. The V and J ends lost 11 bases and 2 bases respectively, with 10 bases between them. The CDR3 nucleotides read TGTGCCGCGAGGGGAACTGGGGCCAACGTCCTGACTTTC. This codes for CAARGTGANVLTF.